This T cell receptor beta chain was recorded in a study of T cell responses to AZD1222 COVID-19 vaccine. In germline, CDR1 is MNHEY, CDR2 SVGEGT. The CDR3 is 17 amino acids. V lost 0 bases and J lost 8, with 20 bases in between. The method was immunoSEQ multiplex PCR; TCRdb's version includes in-frame clones alone and lacks a portion of them. Altogether some 64,000 clones are present, 80% to 85% being singletons, with the ten largest covering 7.3%. The receptor comes from an adult in good health. This chain connects TRBV6-2 or TRBV6-3 to TRBJ2-1; D possibly uses TRBD1 or TRBD2 (5 bases each). Material: peripheral blood, obtained on day 0 of AZD1222 vaccination. DNA of the CDR3: TGTGCCAGCAGTTACTCAGCCTCGGGACCCAAGGTCTATGAGCAGTTCTTC. This translates into CASSYSASGPKVYEQFF.